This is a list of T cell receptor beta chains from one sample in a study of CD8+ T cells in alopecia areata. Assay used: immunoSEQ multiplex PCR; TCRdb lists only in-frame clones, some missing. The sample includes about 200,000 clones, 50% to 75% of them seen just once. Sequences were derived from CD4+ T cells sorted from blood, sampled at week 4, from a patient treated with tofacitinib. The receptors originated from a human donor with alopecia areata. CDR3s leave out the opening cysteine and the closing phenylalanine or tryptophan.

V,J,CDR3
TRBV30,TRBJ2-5,AWRNSGAGETQY
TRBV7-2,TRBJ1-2,ASSKGGGTDGYT
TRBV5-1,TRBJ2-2,ASSLSVNTGELF
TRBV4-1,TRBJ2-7,ASSQPTGGYEQY
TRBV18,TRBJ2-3,ASSPTKDTQY
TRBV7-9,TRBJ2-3,ASSPGLSTDTQY
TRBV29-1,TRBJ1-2,SVLRDRGTIYGYT
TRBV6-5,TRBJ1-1,ASSYSGGMNTEAF
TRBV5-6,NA,ASSRLRDYEQY
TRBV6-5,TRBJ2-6,ASTFSGANVLT
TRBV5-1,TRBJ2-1,ASSLSGGTGYNEQF
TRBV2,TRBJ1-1,ASSVPGTLAF
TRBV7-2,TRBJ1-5,ASSRQGAGNQPQH
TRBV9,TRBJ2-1,ASSSGTSSQF
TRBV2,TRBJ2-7,AIGPYEQY
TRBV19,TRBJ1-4,ASSTGQGNEKLF
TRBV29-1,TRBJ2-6,SVDSSGANVLT
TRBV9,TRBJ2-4,ASSVTGGTMDIQY
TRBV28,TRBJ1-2,ASSFHLNYGYT